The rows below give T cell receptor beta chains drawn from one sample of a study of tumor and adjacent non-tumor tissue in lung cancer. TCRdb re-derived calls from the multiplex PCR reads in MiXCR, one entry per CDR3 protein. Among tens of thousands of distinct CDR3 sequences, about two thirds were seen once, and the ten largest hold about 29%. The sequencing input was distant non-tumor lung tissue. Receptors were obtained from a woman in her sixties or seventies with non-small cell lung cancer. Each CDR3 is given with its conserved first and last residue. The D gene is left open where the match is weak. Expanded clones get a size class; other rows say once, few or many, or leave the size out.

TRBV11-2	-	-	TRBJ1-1	TGTTCCAGCAACGCCCGTGAAGCTTTCTTT	CSSNAREAFF
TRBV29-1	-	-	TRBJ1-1	TGCATCGTTGAAGATCCGGGGGTTGGTGAAGTTTTCTTT	CIVEDPGVGEVFF
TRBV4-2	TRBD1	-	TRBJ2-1	TGTACCAGGAGCCACGGAACAGGGGGCACCGACAACGAGCAGTTCTTC	CTRSHGTGGTDNEQFF
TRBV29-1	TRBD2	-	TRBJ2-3	TGCATCGCTGCAGGACTAGCGGGAGTGCCAGTTACGCAGTATTTT	CIAAGLAGVPVTQYF
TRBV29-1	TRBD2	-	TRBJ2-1	TGCAGTATTGAGGCGGGAGGCCACAATGAGCAGTTCTTC	CSIEAGGHNEQFF
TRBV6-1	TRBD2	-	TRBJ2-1	TGTGCCAGCAGTGAGGCGGCTAGCGGGAACCCCTACATTGAGCAGTTCTTC	CASSEAASGNPYIEQFF
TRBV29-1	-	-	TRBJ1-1	TGCAGCGTTATGGGGGGGCTTGGTGAAGCTTTCTTC	CSVMGGLGEAFF
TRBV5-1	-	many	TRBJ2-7	TGCGCCAGCAGCTTGGAGTCTTACGAGCAGTACTTC	CASSLESYEQYF
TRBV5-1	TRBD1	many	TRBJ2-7	TGCGCCAGCAGCCCCGGGACAGGGCACTACGAGCAGTACTTC	CASSPGTGHYEQYF
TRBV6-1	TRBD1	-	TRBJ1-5	TGTGCCAGCAAAAAACAGGGGTCCTCGTATAGCAATCAGCCCCAGCATTTT	CASKKQGSSYSNQPQHF
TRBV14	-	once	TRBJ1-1	TGTGCCAGCAGCTCCGGGACCTCCAGGTCTGAAGCTTTCTTT	CASSSGTSRSEAFF
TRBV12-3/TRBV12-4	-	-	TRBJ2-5	TGTGCCAGCAGTTTCCAAGAGACCCATTATTTC	CASSFQETHYF
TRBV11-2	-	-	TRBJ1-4	TGTGCCACCAGCTTAGGATACAGGACAACTAATGAAAAACTGTTTTTC	CATSLGYRTTNEKLFF
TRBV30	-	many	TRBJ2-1	TGTGCCTGGAGTGAATACAATGAGCAGTTCTTC	CAWSEYNEQFF
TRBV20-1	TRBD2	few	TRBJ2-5	TGCAGTGCTGGACTAGCGGGATTGGGAGAGACCCAGTACTTC	CSAGLAGLGETQYF
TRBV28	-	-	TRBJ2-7	TGTGTCAGCAGTCATGACTACGAGCAGTACTTC	CVSSHDYEQYF
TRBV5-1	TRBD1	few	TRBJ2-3	TGCGCCAGCCGGACAGGGGTCACAGATACGCAGTATTTT	CASRTGVTDTQYF
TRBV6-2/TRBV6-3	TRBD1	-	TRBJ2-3	TGTGTCAGCAGCCAGGGGGATCGGACGCAGTATTTT	CVSSQGDRTQYF
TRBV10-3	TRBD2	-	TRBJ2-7	TGTGCCTTCAGGAGGTCTCCCGGACTAGCGGGAGATTCCTACGAGCAGTACTTC	CAFRRSPGLAGDSYEQYF
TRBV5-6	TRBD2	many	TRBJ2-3	TGTGCCAGCAGCTTAACATTAGCGGGATACACAGATACGCAGTATTTT	CASSLTLAGYTDTQYF
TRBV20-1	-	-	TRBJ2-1	TGCAGTCCCCTAGCCCTTGCGCTGGATGAGCACTTATTC	CSPLALALDEHLF
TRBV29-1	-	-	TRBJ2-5	TGCAGCGCCCTCCGACAGGCAACTCAAGAGACCCAGTACTTC	CSALRQATQETQYF
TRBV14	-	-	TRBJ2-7	TGTGCCAGCAGTCAAGTTCGTTCCTCGCCTTTCCACGAGCAGTACTTC	CASSQVRSSPFHEQYF
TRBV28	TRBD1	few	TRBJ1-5	TGTGCCAGCATTCCACAGGGGGCCTTCTGGCAGCCCCAGCATTTT	CASIPQGAFWQPQHF
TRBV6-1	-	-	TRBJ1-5	TGTGTCAGCAATGAAGCAAGGGGAAACCAGCCCCAACATTTT	CVSNEARGNQPQHF
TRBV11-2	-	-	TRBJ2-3	TGTGCCAGCAGCTTAGTAGGCAGTTTCGCAGATATGCAGTATTTT	CASSLVGSFADMQYF
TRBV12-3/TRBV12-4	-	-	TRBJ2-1	TGTGCCAGCAGTCCTCCCCCCCGAACGGGTTTCTACAATGAGCAGTTCTTC	CASSPPPRTGFYNEQFF